One sample yielded the 9 T cell receptor beta chains listed below, sequenced in a study of cytomegalovirus exposure and HLA in healthy donors. The primer mix had 60 Vbeta and 13 Jbeta primers. The repertoire was sequenced with immunoSEQ multiplex PCR; TCRdb's copy has only in-frame clones and lacks some. The table has more than 95,000 clones, around 78% seen once; the top ten hold approximately 3.9%. The source material was PBMCs. The receptors shown here come from a man aged 35 to 55 in good health and CMV-seronegative.

This chain connects TRBV2 to TRBJ1-1, with D unclear. CDR3 length equals 15 residues. Germline V gene sequence: CDR1 SNHLY, CDR2 FYNNEI. The ends were cut back, 7 bases at V and 2 bases at J, with 17 bases in the middle. CDR3 sequence reads: CASKPVLYSNTEAFF. The CDR3 bases are TGTGCCAGCAAGCCCGTTTTGTACAGTAACACTGAAGCTTTCTTT.

This clone was recorded a few times. The chain joins TRBV18 to TRBJ1-2; D not certain. The germline V gene has CDR1 KGHSH and CDR2 LQKENI. The V and J ends lost 8 bases and 1 base respectively, with 14 bases between them. CDR3 length: 14 residues. CDR3 bases: TGTGCCAGCGCGGGAGGGAGCGGTAACTATGGCTACACCTTC. Translating it yields CASAGGSGNYGYTF.

The chain links TRBV19 to TRBJ2-7; D possibly corresponds to TRBD2 (5 bases). V was clipped by 10 bases and J by 4 bases, with 23 bases between them. The CDR3 is 15 residues long. Germline assignment: CDR1 LNHDA and CDR2 SQIVND (reference sequence). For the CDR3, the DNA is TGTGCCACCTCAAAGGACTCTCGGGGTTCTTACGAGCAGTACTTC. Residues: CATSKDSRGSYEQYF. Combining the CDR3 with reference TRBV19 and TRBJ2-7 gives the whole variable domain DGGITQSPKYLFRKEGQNVTLSCEQNLNHDAMYWYRQDPGQGLRLIYYSQIVNDFQKGDIAEGYSVSREKKESFPLTVTSAQKNPTAFYLCATSKDSRGSYEQYFGPGTRLTVT.

This clone was seen a few times. Here the CDR3 reads CASRMLTGGPMGFF. The CDR3 DNA reads TGTGCCAGCAGGATGTTAACAGGGGGCCCAATGGGCTTCTTC. The rearrangement uses TRBV6-1 and TRBJ2-1, with TRBD1 identical over 9 bases. The V and J ends lost 6 bases and 16 bases, in that order; junction bases with no gene match: 16. The CDR3 loop spans 14 amino acids. Germline CDR1 MNHNS, CDR2 SASEGT.

V and J are TRBV4-3 and TRBJ2-2; tentatively, D is TRBD2 (5 bases). There are 15 residues in the CDR3. Per the germline V gene, CDR1 is LGHNA and CDR2 is YSLEER. Trimming took off 4 bases at V and 4 bases at J, with 13 bases between the two ends. DNA of the CDR3: TGCGCCAGCAGCCTTCAAACTAGGCCCACCGGGGAGCTGTTTTTT. Its protein is CASSLQTRPTGELFF.

V is TRBV19 and J is TRBJ1-2; D perhaps matches TRBD1 (5 bases). This CDR3 spans 14 amino acids. V was shortened by 2 bases and J by 2 bases, with 9 bases between the two germline ends. Per the germline V gene, CDR1 is LNHDA and CDR2 is SQIVND (reference sequence). The CDR3 is CASSITGSNYGYTF. The CDR3 DNA sequence: TGTGCCAGTAGTATAACAGGATCCAACTATGGCTACACCTTC. The full variable domain, its missing parts supplied by reference TRBV19 and TRBJ1-2, is DGGITQSPKYLFRKEGQNVTLSCEQNLNHDAMYWYRQDPGQGLRLIYYSQIVNDFQKGDIAEGYSVSREKKESFPLTVTSAQKNPTAFYLCASSITGSNYGYTFGSGTRLTVV.

J is TRBJ2-5 and V is TRBV15; tentative D call: TRBD2 (6 bases). The J call may be incorrect, as the DNA end agrees better with TRBJ2-7. CDR1 is LNHNV, CDR2 YYDKDF, per germline (reference sequence). The CDR3 length is 13 residues. The CDR3 is CATRRDSGYEQYF. For the CDR3, the DNA is TGTGCCACCAGGCGGGACTCGGGCTACGAGCAGTACTTC.

V usage is TRBV19 and J usage is TRBJ1-5, with 10 bases matching TRBD1. With 8 bases clipped from V and 2 bases from J, the junction kept 0 bases outside the gene matches. The CDR3 has 13 amino acids. Germline values: CDR1 LNHDA, CDR2 SQIVND (reference sequence). DNA of the CDR3: TGTGCCAGTGGGACAGGGGGCAATCAGCCCCAGCATTTT. Translation: CASGTGGNQPQHF.

This rearrangement joins TRBV7-2 to TRBJ2-7; D may be TRBD1 (5 bases). The CDR3 sequence is 16 residues long. V lost 1 base, J lost 6 bases, and 19 bases lay in between. Germline V gives CDR1 SGHTA, CDR2 FQGNSA. CDR3 sequence reads: CASSLGLVAQGPEQYF. The DNA of the CDR3 is TGTGCCAGCAGCTTAGGTCTCGTCGCCCAGGGTCCCGAGCAGTACTTC.